This T cell receptor (beta chain) was captured in a study of T cells in Graves' hyperthyroidism and ophthalmopathy. Study-wide results and limits: With a median lead of about six months before onset, the model predicted ophthalmopathy.

This clonotype was seen many times. Its antigen is not identified. What was amplified from RNA transcripts were TCR beta CDR3 regions. The HTBI primer set drove a first-round RT-PCR of the TCR CDR3. From the multiplex PCR reads, TCRdb called clonotypes with MiXCR, one entry per CDR3 protein. The data contain hundreds of thousands of distinct CDR3 sequences, around 15% of them singletons. This sequence originates from a woman aged 18-29 years with Graves' hyperthyroidism. Sequencing used blood.

CDR3 sequence: CASSPLDGVVNTEAFF. The CDR3, as DNA: TGTGCCAGCAGCCCGCTGGATGGCGTAGTGAACACTGAAGCTTTCTTT. V and J are TRBV7-2 and TRBJ1-1, with D uncertain. Trimming took 5 bases from V and 0 from J, leaving 16 bases between them. CDR1 and CDR2 from the germline V gene are SGHTA and FQGNSA. CDR3 length equals 16 residues.